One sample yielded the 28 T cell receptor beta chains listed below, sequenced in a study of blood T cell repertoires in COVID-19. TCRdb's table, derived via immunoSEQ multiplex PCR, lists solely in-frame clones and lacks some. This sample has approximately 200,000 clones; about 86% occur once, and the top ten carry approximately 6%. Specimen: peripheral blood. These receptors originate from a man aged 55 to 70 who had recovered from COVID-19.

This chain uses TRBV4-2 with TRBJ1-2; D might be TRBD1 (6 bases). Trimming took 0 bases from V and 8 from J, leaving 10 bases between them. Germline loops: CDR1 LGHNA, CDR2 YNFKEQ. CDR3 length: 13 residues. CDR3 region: CASSQDRGRGYTF. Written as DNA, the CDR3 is TGTGCCAGCAGCCAAGACAGGGGACGAGGCTACACCTTC.

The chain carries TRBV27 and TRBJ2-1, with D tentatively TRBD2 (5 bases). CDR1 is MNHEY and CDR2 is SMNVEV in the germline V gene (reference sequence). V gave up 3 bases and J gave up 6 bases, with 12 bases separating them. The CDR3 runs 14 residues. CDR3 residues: CASSLGSPGNEQFF. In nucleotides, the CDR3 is TGTGCCAGCAGTTTGGGGAGTCCGGGCAATGAGCAGTTCTTC.

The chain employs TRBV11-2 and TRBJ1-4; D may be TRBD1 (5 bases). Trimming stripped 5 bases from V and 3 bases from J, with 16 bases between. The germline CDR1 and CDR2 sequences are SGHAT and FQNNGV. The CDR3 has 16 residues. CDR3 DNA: TGTGCCAGCAGCCCTGACCCCAGGGCAGCTAATGAAAAACTGTTTTTT. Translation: CASSPDPRAANEKLFF. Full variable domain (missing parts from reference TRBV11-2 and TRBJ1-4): EAGVAQSPRYKIIEKRQSVAFWCNPISGHATLYWYQQILGQGPKLLIQFQNNGVVDDSQLPKDRFSAERLKGVDSTLKIQPAKLEDSAVYLCASSPDPRAANEKLFFGSGTQLSVL.

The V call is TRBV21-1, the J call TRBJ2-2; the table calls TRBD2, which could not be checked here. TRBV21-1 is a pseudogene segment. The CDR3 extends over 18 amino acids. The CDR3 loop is CASSKTVTRAANTGELFF. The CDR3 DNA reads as TGTGCCAGCAGCAAGACTGTCACGCGGGCCGCGAACACCGGGGAGCTGTTTTTT.

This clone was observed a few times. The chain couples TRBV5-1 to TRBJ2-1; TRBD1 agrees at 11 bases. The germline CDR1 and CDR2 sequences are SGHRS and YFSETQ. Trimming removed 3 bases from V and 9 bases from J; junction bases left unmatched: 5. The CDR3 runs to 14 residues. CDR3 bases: TGCGCCAGCAGCTCCCGGACAGGGGGCAGTGAGCAGTTCTTC. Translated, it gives CASSSRTGGSEQFF.

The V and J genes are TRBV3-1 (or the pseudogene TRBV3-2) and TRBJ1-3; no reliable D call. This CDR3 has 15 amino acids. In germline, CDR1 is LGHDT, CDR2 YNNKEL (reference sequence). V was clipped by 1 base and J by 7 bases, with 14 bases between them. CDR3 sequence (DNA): TGTGCCAGCAGCCAAGTCCCCGCCCAGTGGAACACCATATATTTT. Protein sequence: CASSQVPAQWNTIYF.

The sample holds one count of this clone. The CDR3 reads CAWGRLGNEQFF. CDR3 bases: TGTGCCTGGGGCAGACTCGGGAATGAGCAGTTCTTC. The chain carries TRBV30 and TRBJ2-1; D call uncertain. Germline V gene data show CDR1 as GTSNPN and CDR2 as SVGIG (reference sequence). Trimming took 5 bases from V and 7 from J, leaving 12 bases between them. CDR3 length: 12 amino acids. The full variable domain, with the rest looked up from reference TRBV30 and TRBJ2-1, is SQTIHQWPATLVQPVGSPLSLECTVEGTSNPNLYWYRQAAGRGLQLLFYSVGIGQISSEVPQNLSASRPQDRQFILSSKKLLLSDSGFYLCAWGRLGNEQFFGPGTRLTVL.

DNA of the CDR3: TGTGCCAGCAGCCAGGGTCTCAGGCGGGGTGACACAGATACGCAGTATTTT. Encoded protein: CASSQGLRRGDTDTQYF. This chain connects TRBV4-2 to TRBJ2-3; TRBD2 might be the D (6 bases). The CDR3 is 17 amino acids. Germline V CDR1 and CDR2: LGHNA, YNFKEQ. V lost 3 bases and J 2 bases, leaving 18 bases between the germline ends.

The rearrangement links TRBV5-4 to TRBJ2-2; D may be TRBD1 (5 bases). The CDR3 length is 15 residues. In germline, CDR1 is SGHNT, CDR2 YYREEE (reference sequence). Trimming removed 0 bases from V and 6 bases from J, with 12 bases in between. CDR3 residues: CASSLEGVTAGELFF. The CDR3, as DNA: TGTGCCAGCAGCTTGGAAGGGGTTACCGCCGGGGAGCTGTTTTTT.

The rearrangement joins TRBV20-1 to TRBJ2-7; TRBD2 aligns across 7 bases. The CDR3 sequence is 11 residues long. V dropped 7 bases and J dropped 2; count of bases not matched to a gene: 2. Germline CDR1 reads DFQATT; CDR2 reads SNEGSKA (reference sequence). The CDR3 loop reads CSGAGAYEQYF. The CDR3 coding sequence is TGCAGTGGGGCGGGGGCCTACGAGCAGTACTTC.

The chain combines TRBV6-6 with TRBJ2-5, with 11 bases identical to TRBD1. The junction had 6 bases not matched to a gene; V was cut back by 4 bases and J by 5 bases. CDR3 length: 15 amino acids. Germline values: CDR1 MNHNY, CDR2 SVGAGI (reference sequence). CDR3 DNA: TGTGCCAGCAGTTCCGCCGGACAGGGGGCGGAGACCCAGTACTTC. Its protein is CASSSAGQGAETQYF.

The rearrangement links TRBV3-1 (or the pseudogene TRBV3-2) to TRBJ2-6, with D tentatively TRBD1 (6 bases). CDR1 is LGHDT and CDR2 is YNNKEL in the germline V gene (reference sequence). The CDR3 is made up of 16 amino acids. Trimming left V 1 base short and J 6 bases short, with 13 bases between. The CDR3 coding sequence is TGTGCCAGCAGCCAAGTCCAGGGGCATATGGCCAACGTCCTGACTTTC. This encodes CASSQVQGHMANVLTF.

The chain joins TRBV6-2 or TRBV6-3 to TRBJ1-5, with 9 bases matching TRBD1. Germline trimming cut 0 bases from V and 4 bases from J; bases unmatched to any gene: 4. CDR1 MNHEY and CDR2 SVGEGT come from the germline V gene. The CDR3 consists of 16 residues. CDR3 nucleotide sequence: TGTGCCAGCAGTTACTCACACAGGGGGCCGAATCAGCCCCAGCATTTT. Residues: CASSYSHRGPNQPQHF.

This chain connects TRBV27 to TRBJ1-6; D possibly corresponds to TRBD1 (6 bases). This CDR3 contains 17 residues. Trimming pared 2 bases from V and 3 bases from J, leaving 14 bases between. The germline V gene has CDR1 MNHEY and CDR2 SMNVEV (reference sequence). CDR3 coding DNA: TGTGCCAGCAGTTTACGGGGGGGCGGCGGCTATAATTCACCCCTCCACTTT. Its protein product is CASSLRGGGGYNSPLHF.

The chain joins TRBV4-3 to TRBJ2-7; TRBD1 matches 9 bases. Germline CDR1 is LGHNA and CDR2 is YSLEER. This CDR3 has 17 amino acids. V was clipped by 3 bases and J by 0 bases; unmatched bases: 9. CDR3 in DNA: TGCGCCAGCAGCCAGGATGGGACAGGGCACGGCTCCTACGAGCAGTACTTC. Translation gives CASSQDGTGHGSYEQYF.

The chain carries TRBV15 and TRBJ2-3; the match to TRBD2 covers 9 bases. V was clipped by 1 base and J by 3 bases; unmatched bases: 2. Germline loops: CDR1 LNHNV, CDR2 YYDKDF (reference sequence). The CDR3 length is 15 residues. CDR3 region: CATSRVSGGTDTQYF. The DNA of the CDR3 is TGTGCCACCAGCAGAGTTAGCGGGGGAACAGATACGCAGTATTTT.

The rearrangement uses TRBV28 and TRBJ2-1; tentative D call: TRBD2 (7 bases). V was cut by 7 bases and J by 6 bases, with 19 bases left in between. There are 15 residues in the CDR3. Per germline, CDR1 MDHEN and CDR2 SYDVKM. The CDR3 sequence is CASKGGGPSSNEQFF. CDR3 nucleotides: TGTGCCAGCAAGGGGGGAGGGCCCTCATCCAATGAGCAGTTCTTC.

CDR3 coding DNA: TGCGCCAGCAGCCACCGTTTAGCGGTTCAAACGGGAGAGACCCAGTACTTC. Its protein product is CASSHRLAVQTGETQYF. The chain employs TRBV4-1 and TRBJ2-5, with D possibly matching TRBD2 (6 bases). Germline V gene lookup returns CDR1 MGHRA and CDR2 YSYEKL. V lost 3 bases and J lost 4, with 21 bases in between. The CDR3 runs to 17 residues.

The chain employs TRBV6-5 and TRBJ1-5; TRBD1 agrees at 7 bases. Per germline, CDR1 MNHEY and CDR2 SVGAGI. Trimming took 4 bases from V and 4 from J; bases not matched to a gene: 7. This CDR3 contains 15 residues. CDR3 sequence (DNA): TGTGCCAGCAGTTCACAACAGGGGACTAATCAGCCCCAGCATTTT. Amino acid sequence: CASSSQQGTNQPQHF.

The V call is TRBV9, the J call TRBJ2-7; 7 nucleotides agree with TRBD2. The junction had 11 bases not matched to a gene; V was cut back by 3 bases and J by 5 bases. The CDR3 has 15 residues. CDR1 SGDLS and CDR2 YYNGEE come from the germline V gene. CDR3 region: CASSALRGGSNEQYF. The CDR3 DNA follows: TGTGCCAGCAGCGCCCTAAGGGGAGGGTCGAACGAGCAGTACTTC. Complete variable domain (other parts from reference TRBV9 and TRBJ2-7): DSGVTQTPKHLITATGQRVTLRCSPRSGDLSVYWYQQSLDQGLQFLIQYYNGEERAKGNILERFSAQQFPDLHSELNLSSLELGDSALYFCASSALRGGSNEQYFGPGTRLTVT.

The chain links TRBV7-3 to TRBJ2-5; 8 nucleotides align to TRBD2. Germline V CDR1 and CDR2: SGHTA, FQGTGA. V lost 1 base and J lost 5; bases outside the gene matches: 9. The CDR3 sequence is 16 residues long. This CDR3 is CASSLNPRGAGETQYF. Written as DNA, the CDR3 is TGTGCCAGCAGCTTAAACCCGCGGGGGGCGGGGGAGACCCAGTACTTC.

The CDR3 region has the DNA TGCGCCAGCAGTGAGTATGATCGGGGACTCTACGAGCAGTACTTC. As protein: CASSEYDRGLYEQYF. This chain uses TRBV10-2 with TRBJ2-7, with D maybe TRBD2 (6 bases). Germline V gives CDR1 WSHSY, CDR2 SAAADI. The ends were cut back, 1 base at V and 3 bases at J, with 13 bases in the middle. The length of the CDR3 is 15 residues.

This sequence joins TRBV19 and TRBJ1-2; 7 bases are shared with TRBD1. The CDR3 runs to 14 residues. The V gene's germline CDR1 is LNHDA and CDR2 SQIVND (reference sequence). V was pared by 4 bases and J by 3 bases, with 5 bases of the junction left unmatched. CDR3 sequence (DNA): TGTGCCAGTAGTAAGGGGGCTCGGGACTATGGCTACACCTTC. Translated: CASSKGARDYGYTF.

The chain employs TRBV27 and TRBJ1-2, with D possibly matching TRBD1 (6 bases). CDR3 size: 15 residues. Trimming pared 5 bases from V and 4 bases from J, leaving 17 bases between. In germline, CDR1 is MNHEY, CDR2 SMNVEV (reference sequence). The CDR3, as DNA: TGTGCCAGCAGTCTCACCCCTACAGGGATCTATGGCTACACCTTC. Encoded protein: CASSLTPTGIYGYTF.

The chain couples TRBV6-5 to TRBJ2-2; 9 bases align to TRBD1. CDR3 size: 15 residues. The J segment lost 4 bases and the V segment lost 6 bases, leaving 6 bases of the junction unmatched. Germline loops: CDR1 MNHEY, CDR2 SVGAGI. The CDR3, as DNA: TGTGCCAGCAGCACGACAGGGGGTTCCACCGGGGAGCTGTTTTTT. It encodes CASSTTGGSTGELFF.

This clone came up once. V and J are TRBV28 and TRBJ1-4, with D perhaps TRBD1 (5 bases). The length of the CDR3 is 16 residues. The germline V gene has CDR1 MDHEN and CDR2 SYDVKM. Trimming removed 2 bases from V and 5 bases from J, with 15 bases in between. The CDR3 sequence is CASSLGKMQGNEKLFF. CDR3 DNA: TGTGCCAGCAGTTTAGGGAAGATGCAGGGAAATGAAAAACTGTTTTTT.

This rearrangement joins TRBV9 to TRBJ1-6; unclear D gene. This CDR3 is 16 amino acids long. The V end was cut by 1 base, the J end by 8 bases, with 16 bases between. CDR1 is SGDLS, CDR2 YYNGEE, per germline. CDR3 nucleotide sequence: TGTGCCAGCAGCGTAACCCTTCTTAACGGGGATTCACCCCTCCACTTT. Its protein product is CASSVTLLNGDSPLHF.

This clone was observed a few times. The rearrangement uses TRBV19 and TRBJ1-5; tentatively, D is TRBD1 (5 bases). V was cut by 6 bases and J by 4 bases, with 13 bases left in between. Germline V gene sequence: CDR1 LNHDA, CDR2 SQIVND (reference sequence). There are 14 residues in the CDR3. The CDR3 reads CASRSRVGNQPQHF. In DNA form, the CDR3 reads TGTGCCAGTAGGAGCAGGGTTGGTAATCAGCCCCAGCATTTT.